This T cell receptor beta chain was captured in a study of CD8+CD57+ T cells in acquired aplastic anemia. Background on the study: Roughly 3.2 ug was the average amount of DNA from sorted CD4+ and CD8+ cells.

Trimming cost V 3 bases and J 6 bases; bases outside gene matches: 3. This CDR3 is built from 12 residues. Germline CDR1 reads SGDLS; CDR2 reads YYNGEE. Profiling that covered TCR beta VDJ and CDR3 relied on genomic DNA as its template. TCRdb fed the reads into MiXCR, producing one record per CDR3 protein. The sample carries around 200,000 distinct CDR3 sequences, approximately 48% recorded once. An expansion of CD8+CD57+ cells by flow cytometry had been shown in patients chosen for sequencing. The V gene is TRBV9, the J gene TRBJ2-7; 7 bases line up with TRBD1. The material sequenced was sorted CD4+, CD8+, or CD8+CD57+ T cells (not recorded which) from PBMCs. The receptor's source is a human donor with aplastic anemia. The DNA of the CDR3 is TGTGCCAGCAGCGCCACAGGGGTCGAGCAGTACTTC. Translating gives CASSATGVEQYF.